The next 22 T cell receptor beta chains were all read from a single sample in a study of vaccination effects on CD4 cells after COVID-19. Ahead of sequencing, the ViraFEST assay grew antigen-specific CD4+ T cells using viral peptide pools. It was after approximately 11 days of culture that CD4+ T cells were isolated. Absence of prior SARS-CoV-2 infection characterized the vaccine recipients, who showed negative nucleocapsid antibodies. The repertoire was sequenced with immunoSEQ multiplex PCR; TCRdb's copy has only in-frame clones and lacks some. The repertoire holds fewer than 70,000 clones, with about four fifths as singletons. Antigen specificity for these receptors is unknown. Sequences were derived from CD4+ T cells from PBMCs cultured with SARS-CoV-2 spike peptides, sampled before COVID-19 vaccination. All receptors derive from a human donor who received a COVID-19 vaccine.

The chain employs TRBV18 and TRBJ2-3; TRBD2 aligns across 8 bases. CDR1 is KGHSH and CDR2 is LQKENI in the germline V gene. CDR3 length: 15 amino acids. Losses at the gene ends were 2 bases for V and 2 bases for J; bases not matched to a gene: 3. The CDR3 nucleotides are TGTGCCAGCTCACCAGTTAGCGGGGTCACAGATACGCAGTATTTT. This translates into CASSPVSGVTDTQYF.

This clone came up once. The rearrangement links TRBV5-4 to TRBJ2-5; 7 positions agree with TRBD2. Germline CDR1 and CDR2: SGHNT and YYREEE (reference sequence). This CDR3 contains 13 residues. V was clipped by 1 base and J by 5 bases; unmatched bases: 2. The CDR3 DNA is TGTGCCAGCAGCTTGCAGGGAGGGGAGACCCAGTACTTC. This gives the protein CASSLQGGETQYF.

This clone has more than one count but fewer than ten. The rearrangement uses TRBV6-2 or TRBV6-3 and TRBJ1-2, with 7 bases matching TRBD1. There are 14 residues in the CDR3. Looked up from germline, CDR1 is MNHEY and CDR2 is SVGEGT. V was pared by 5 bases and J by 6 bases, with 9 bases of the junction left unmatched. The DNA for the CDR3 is TGTGCCAGCAGTCAGACAGGGATCAGAGATGGCTACACCTTC. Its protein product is CASSQTGIRDGYTF.

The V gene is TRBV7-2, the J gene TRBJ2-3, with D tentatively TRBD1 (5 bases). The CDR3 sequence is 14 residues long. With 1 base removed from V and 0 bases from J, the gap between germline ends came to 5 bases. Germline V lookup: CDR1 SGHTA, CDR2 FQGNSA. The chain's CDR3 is CASSLGTSTDTQYF. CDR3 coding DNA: TGTGCCAGCAGCTTAGGGACAAGCACAGATACGCAGTATTTT.

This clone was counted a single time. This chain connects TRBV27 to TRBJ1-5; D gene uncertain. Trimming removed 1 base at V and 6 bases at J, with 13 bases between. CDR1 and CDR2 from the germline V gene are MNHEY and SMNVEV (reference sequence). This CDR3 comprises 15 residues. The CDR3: CASSLWPSIGQPQHF. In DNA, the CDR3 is TGTGCCAGCAGTTTATGGCCCTCGATAGGTCAGCCCCAGCATTTT.

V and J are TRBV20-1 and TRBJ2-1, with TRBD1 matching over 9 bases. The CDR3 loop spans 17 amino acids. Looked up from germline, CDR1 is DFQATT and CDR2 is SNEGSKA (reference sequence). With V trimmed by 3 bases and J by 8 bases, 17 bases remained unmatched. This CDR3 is CSASLTLGQGVLDEQFF. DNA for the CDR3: TGCAGTGCTAGTCTTACTCTGGGACAGGGTGTTTTGGATGAGCAGTTCTTC.

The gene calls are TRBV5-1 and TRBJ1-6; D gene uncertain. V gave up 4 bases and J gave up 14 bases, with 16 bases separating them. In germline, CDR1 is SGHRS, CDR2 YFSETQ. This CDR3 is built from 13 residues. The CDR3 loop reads CASSPYQTSTLHF. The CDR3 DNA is TGCGCCAGCAGCCCGTATCAAACATCGACCCTCCACTTT.

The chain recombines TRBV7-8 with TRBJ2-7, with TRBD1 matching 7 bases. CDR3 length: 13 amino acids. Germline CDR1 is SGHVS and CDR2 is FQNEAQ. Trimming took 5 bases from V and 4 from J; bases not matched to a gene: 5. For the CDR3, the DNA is TGTGCCAGCAGCAGGGGACAGATTTACGAGCAGTACGTC. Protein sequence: CASSRGQIYEQYV.

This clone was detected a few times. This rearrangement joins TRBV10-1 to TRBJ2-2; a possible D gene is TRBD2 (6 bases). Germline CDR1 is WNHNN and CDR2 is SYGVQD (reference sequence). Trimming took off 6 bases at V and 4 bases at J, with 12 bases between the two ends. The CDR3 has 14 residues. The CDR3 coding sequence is TGCGCCAGCAGCACTACAGCGGGCACCGGGGAGCTGTTTTTT. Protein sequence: CASSTTAGTGELFF.

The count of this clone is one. The CDR3 region is CASSETSGTRAQYF. Here the CDR3 DNA reads TGCGCCAGCAGCGAGACTAGCGGGACCCGGGCCCAGTACTTC. The chain combines TRBV10-1 with TRBJ2-5; 11 bases are a match to TRBD2. The CDR3 runs 14 residues. J gave up 9 bases and V 6 bases, and 9 bases lay outside the gene matches. Germline V gene data show CDR1 as WNHNN and CDR2 as SYGVQD (reference sequence).

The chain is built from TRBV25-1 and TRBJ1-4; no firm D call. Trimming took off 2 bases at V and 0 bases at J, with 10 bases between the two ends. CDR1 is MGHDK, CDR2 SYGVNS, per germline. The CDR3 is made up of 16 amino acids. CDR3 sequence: CASSEPRFATNEKLFF. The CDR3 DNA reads TGTGCCAGCAGTGAACCCAGATTTGCAACTAATGAAAAACTGTTTTTT.

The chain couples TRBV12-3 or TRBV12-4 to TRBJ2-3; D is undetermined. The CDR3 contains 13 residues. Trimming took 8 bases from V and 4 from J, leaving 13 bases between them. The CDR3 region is CASRVGAADTQYF. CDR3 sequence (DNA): TGTGCCAGCCGCGTGGGCGCGGCAGATACGCAGTATTTT.

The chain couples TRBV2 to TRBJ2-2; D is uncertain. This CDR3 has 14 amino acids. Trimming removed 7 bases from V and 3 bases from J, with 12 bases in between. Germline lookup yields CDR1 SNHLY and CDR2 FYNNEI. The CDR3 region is CASNPKADTGELFF. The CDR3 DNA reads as TGTGCCAGCAATCCAAAGGCGGACACCGGGGAGCTGTTTTTT.

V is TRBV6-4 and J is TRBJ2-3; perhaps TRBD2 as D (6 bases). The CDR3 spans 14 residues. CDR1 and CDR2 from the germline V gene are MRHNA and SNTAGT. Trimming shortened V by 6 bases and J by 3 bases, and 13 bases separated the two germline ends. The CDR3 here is CASSAAGGTDTQYF. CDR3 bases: TGTGCCAGCAGCGCCGCCGGGGGAACAGATACGCAGTATTTT.

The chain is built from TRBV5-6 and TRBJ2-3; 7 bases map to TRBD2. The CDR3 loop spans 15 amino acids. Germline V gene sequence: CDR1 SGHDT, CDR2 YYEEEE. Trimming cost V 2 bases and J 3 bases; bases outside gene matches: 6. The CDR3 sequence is CASSFRSSGTDTQYF. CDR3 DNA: TGTGCCAGCAGCTTTCGCTCTAGCGGAACAGATACGCAGTATTTT.

Here the CDR3 reads CASSRDRGVSPLHF. CDR3 DNA sequence: TGTGCCAGCAGCCGGGACAGGGGGGTTTCACCCCTCCACTTT. The V gene is TRBV3-1 (or the pseudogene TRBV3-2), the J gene TRBJ1-6; 11 bases align to TRBD1. J gave up 9 bases and V 4 bases, and 2 bases lay outside the gene matches. Germline V gene sequence: CDR1 LGHDT, CDR2 YNNKEL (reference sequence). This CDR3 spans 14 amino acids.

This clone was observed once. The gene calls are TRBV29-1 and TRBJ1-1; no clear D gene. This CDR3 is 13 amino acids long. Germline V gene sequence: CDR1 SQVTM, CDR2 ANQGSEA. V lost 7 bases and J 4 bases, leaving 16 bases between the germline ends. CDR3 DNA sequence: TGCAGCGCGGCGGGTAGGGCGCTCACTGAAGCTTTCTTT. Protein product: CSAAGRALTEAFF.

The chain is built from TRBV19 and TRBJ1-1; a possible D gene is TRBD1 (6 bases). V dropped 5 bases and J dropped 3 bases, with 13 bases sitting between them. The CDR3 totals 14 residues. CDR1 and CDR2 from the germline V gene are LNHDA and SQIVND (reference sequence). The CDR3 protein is CASSPGGGYTEAFF. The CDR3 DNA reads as TGTGCCAGTAGTCCGGGTGGGGGCTACACTGAAGCTTTCTTT.

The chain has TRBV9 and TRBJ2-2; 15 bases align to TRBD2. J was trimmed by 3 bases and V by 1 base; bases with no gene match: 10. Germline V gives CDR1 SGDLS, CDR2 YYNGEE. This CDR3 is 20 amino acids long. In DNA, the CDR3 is TGTGCCAGCAGCGTATCCATTAGAGGACTAGCGGGGGGGCACACCGGGGAGCTGTTTTTT. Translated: CASSVSIRGLAGGHTGELFF.

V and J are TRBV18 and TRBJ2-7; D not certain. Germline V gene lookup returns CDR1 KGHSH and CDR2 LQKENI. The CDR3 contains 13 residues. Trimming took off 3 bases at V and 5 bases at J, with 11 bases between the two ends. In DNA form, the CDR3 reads TGTGCCAGCTCACCCCAAGGATCTAACGAGCAGTACGTC. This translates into CASSPQGSNEQYV.

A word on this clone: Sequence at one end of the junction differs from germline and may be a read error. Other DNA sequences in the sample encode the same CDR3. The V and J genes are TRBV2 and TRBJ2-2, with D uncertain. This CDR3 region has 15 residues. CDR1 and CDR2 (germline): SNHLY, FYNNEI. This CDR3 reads CASSEEQSNTGELFF. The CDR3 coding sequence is TGTGCTAGCAGTGAAGAACAGTCGAACACCGGGGAGCTGTTTTTT.

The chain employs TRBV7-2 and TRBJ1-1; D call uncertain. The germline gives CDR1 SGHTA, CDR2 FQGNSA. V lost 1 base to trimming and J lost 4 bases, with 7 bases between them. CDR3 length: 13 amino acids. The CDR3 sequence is CASSLGVLTEAFF. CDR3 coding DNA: TGTGCCAGCAGCTTAGGGGTCCTCACTGAAGCTTTCTTT.